The TCR beta chain under discussion was sequenced for a study of human T cells and chemical hapten exposure. Background on the study: Per-sample TCR yields varied mainly from small pooled library volume differences.

Unique molecular identifiers were attached to individual cDNA molecules during library preparation. Source study methods: Sample-level TCR yields exhibited a median of approximately 96,000, with a range of about 23,224 to 700,000. One entry per CDR3 protein, called by TCRdb with MiXCR from the reads. TCRdb assigned the V and J calls; the authors' analysis was not used. Found here are roughly 120,000 distinct CDR3 sequences, less than 10% of them singletons; the top ten hold 1.4%. J lost 6 bases, V lost 5 bases, and 10 bases had no gene match. CDR1 and CDR2 from the germline V gene are SEHNR and FQNEAQ (reference sequence). The CDR3 covers 15 residues. This clonotype appeared many times. Unfractionated whole blood served as the source for total RNA extraction.

Sequencing was carried out using whole blood. The TCR sequence derives from a human donor in good health. Some clones in this sample may be carry-over from other donors' samples. J is TRBJ2-7 and V is TRBV7-9; TRBD1 aligns across 10 bases. The CDR3 region is CASSPPGTGESEQYF. The CDR3 DNA reads TGTGCCAGCAGCCCCCCCGGGACAGGGGAGTCCGAGCAGTACTTC.